The clone carrying this TCR beta chain occurred many times. This entry belongs to a study of CD8 T cells in ankylosing spondylitis. Library preparation for TCR beta used quantitative 5'-RACE with molecular barcodes. One entry per CDR3 protein, called by TCRdb with MiXCR from the 5' RACE reads. The sample records nearly 350,000 distinct CDR3 sequences, about 14% being singletons. The CDR3 has 16 residues. In germline, CDR1 is MGHRA, CDR2 YSYEKL. V was pared by 5 bases and J by 4 bases, with 7 bases of the junction left unmatched. Sequencing was carried out using blood, either unsorted or a sorted T cell fraction (not recorded which). V is TRBV4-1 and J is TRBJ2-2; 10 nucleotides align to TRBD1. This receptor was obtained from a male donor with ankylosing spondylitis or in good health (not recorded which). In nucleotides, the CDR3 is TGCGCCAGCAGCACACGACAGGGGGCGCGCACCGGGGAGCTGTTTTTT. Translating gives CASSTRQGARTGELFF.